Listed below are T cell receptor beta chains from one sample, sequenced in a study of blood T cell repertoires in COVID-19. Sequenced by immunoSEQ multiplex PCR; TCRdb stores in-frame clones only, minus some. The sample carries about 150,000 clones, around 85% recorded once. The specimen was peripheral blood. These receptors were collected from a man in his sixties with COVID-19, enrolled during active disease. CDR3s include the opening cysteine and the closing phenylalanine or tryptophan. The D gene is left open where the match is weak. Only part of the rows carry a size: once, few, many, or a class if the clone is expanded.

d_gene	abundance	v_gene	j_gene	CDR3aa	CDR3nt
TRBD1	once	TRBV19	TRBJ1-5	CASSPDRDSNQPQHF	TGTGCCAGTAGCCCGGACAGGGATAGCAATCAGCCCCAGCATTTT
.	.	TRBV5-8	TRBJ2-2	CASTSEIFNTGELFF	TGTGCCAGCACATCCGAGATTTTTAACACCGGGGAGCTGTTTTTT
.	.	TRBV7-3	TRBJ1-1	CASSLMRGRAFF	TGTGCCAGCAGCTTAATGCGGGGGAGGGCTTTCTTT
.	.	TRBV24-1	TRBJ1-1	CATRLGARTEAFF	TGTGCCACCAGGTTAGGGGCGCGTACTGAAGCTTTCTTT
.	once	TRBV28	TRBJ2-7	CASRILGRSSYEQYF	TGTGCCAGCAGAATTCTCGGCAGGTCCTCCTACGAGCAGTACTTC
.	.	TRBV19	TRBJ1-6	CASSIEMGSDFYNSPLHF	TGTGCCAGTAGTATAGAGATGGGGTCGGACTTCTATAATTCACCCCTCCACTTT
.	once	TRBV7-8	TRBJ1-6	CASSAQGPLNSPLHF	TGTGCCAGCAGCGCCCAGGGGCCCCTGAATTCACCCCTCCACTTT
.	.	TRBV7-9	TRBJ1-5	CASSLAAGAGQPQHF	TGTGCCAGCAGCTTAGCGGCGGGGGCCGGTCAGCCCCAGCATTTT
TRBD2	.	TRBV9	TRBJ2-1	CASSVASGDYNEQFF	TGTGCCAGCAGCGTTGCTAGCGGGGACTACAATGAGCAGTTCTTC
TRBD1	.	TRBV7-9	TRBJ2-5	CASSLDRGVQETQYF	TGTGCCAGCAGCTTAGACAGGGGAGTCCAAGAGACCCAGTACTTC
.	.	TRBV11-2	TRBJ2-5	CASSLTGQKETQYF	TGTGCCAGCAGCTTAACAGGGCAAAAAGAGACCCAGTACTTC
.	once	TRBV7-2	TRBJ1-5	CASSRGINQPQHF	TGTGCCAGCAGCAGGGGTATCAATCAGCCCCAGCATTTT
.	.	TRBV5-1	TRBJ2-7	CASSLASGHYEQYF	TGCGCCAGCAGCTTGGCCTCAGGCCACTACGAGCAGTACTTC
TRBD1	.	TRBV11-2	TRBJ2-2	CASSFRQGNTGELFF	TGTGCCAGCAGCTTCCGACAGGGGAACACCGGGGAGCTGTTTTTT
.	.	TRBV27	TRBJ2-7	CASSLWGRQGYEQYF	TGTGCCAGCAGTTTATGGGGCCGGCAGGGCTACGAGCAGTACTTC
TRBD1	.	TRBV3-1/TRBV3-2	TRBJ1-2	CASSLTGVNQGYTF	TGTGCCAGCAGTCTGACAGGGGTAAATCAAGGCTACACCTTC
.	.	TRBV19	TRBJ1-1	CASSSNREKDTEAFF	TGTGCCAGTAGTAGCAACAGGGAGAAGGACACTGAAGCTTTCTTT